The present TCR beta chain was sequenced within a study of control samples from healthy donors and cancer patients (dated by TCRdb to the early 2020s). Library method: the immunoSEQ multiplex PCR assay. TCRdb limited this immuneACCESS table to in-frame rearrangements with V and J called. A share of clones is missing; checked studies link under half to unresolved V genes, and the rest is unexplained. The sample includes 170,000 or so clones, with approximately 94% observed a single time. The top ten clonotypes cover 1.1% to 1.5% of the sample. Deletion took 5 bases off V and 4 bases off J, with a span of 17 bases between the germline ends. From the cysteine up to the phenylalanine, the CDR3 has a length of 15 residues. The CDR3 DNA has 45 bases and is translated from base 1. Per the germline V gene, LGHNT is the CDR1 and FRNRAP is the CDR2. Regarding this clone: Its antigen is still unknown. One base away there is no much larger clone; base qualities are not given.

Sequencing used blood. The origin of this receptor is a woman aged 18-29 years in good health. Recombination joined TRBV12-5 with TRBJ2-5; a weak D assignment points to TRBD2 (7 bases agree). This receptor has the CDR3 CASGAAGARGETQYF. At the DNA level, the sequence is TGTGCTAGTGGTGCCGCGGGGGCCAGGGGAGAGACCCAGTACTTC.